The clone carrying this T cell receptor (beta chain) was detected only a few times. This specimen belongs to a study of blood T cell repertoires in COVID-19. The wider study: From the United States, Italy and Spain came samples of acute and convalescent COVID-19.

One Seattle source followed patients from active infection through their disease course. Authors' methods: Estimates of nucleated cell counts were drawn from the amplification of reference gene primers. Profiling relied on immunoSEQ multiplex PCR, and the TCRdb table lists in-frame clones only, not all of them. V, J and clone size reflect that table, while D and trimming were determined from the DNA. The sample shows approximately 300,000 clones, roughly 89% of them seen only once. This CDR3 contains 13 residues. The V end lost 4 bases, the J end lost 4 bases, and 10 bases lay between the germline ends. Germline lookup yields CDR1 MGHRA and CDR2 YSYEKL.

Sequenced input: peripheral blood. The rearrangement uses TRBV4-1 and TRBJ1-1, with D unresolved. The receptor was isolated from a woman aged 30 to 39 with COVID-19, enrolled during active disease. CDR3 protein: CASSLRRGTEAFF. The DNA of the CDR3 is TGCGCCAGCAGCCTGAGGCGGGGCACTGAAGCTTTCTTT.